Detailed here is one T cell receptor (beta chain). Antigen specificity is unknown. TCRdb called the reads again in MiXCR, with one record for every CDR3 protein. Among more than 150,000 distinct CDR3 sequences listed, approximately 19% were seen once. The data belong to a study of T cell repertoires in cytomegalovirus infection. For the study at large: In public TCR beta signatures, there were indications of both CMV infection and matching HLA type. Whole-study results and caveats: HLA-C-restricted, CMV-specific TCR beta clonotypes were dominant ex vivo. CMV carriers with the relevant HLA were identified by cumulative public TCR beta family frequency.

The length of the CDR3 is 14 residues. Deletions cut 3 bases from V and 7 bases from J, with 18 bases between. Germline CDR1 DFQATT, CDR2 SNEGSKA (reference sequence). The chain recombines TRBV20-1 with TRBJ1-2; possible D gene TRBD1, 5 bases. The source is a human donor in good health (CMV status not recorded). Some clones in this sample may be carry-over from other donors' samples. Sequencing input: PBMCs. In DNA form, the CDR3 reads TGCAGTGCTAGCGCCGGGACTGGAGTCTTTGGCTACACCTTC. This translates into CSASAGTGVFGYTF.